This T cell receptor beta chain emerged from a study of cytotoxic CD8 clonotypes in ibrutinib-treated CLL. About the study: Among patients, around 24 responded partially and 2 completely; about 14 then stayed remitted and some 12 progressed after median roughly 68 months. Response specimens were obtained following a median treatment duration of roughly 12 months, with a range of 6 to 36. Study-wide findings and caveats: The study found baseline clonality above age-matched healthy donors, tracking circulating CD8+ T-cell counts. The times at which samples were taken varied between sustained-remission and progressing patients.

The CDR3 has 15 residues. J gave up 4 bases and V 8 bases, and 11 bases lay outside the gene matches. CDR1 is LNHNV, CDR2 YYDKDF, per germline (reference sequence). Assay: immunoSEQ multiplex PCR; the TCRdb copy retains only in-frame clones and omits some. Among roughly 190,000 clones, about 72% were seen once, and the ten largest hold roughly 12%. In the case of this clone: The antigen remains unidentified.

The clonotype comes from a human donor with chronic lymphocytic leukemia. The chain employs TRBV15 and TRBJ1-2; 9 positions match TRBD1. This material consisted of PBMCs, taken after 24 months of ibrutinib treatment. The chain's CDR3 is CATRPGQGITYGYTF. CDR3 sequence (DNA): TGTGCCACCCGTCCGGGACAGGGAATAACCTATGGCTACACCTTC.